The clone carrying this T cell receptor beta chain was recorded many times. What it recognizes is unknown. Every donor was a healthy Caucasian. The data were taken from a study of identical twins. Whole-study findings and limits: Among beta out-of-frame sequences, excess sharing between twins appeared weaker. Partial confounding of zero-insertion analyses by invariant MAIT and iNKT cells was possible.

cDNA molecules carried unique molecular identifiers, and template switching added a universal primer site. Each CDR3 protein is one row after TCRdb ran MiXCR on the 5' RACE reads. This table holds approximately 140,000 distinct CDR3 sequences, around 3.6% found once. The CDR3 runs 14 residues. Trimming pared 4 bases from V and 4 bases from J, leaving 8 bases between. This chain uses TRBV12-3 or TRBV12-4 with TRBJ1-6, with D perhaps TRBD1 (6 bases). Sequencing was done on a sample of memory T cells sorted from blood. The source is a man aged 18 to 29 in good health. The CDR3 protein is CASSWDNYNSPLHF. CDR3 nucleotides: TGTGCCAGCAGTTGGGACAATTATAATTCACCCCTCCACTTT.